Sequencing of this T cell receptor beta chain was carried out in a study of response to subunit inactivated influenza vaccine. General study findings and limits: The authors suggested that few new T cells are recruited per seasonal influenza vaccination.

Many counts were recorded for this clonotype. The target antigen is unknown. CDR3 length: 14 amino acids. Trimming cost V 5 bases and J 4 bases, with 11 bases left between them. Germline V gives CDR1 ENHRY, CDR2 SYGVKD. In TCRdb, the RT-PCR reads were re-called with MiXCR into one record per CDR3 protein. The data hold more than 600,000 distinct CDR3 sequences, with around 18% observed a single time. The chain combines TRBV10-3 with TRBJ2-2, with a tentative D call TRBD1 (6 bases). The sample here was PBMCs from blood, taken less than 6 days after vaccination. This receptor was obtained from a man aged 45-65 years who received an inactivated influenza vaccine. CDR3 amino acids: CAISIQGSTGELFF. In DNA form, the CDR3 reads TGTGCCATCAGTATACAGGGTTCCACCGGGGAGCTGTTTTTT.